These T cell receptor beta chains were read from a single sample in a study of blood T cell repertoires in COVID-19. TCRdb's copy holds only in-frame clones and misses some; the assay was immunoSEQ multiplex PCR. The table has under 250,000 clones, 80% to 90% seen once. The sample taken for sequencing was peripheral blood. The origin of the receptors is a man aged 45 to 65 with acute or convalescent COVID-19. Both conserved end residues are part of each CDR3. A D gene is named only where the DNA matches it firmly. Rows may omit the clone size; those that give it use once, few, many or a size class.

V	J	size	D	DNA	CDR3
TRBV9	TRBJ1-3	-	-	TGTGCCAGCGGCAGGGCGGACACCATATATTTT	CASGRADTIYF
TRBV7-2	TRBJ2-7	-	TRBD2	TGTGCCAGCAGCTTAGCCAAGACTAGCGGGGGTTACGAGCAGTACTTC	CASSLAKTSGGYEQYF
TRBV7-2	TRBJ1-5	-	TRBD1	TGTGCCAGCAGCACGGGACAGCTCGAAGGGCCCCAGCATTTT	CASSTGQLEGPQHF
TRBV29-1	TRBJ2-1	-	TRBD2	TGCAGCGTTGTCGGGACTAGCGGACCAAGGAGCTCCTACAATGAGCAGTTCTTC	CSVVGTSGPRSSYNEQFF
TRBV6-1	TRBJ2-7	-	-	TGTGCCAGCAGTGAAGGAGGGAGCTCCTACGAGCAGTACTTC	CASSEGGSSYEQYF
TRBV27	TRBJ1-2	-	-	TGTGCCAGCAGTTTAACACTAACAGGGCTTAACTATGGCTACACCTTC	CASSLTLTGLNYGYTF
TRBV5-4	TRBJ2-7	-	TRBD2	TGTGCCAGCAGCTTGCGCGGGAGCATCTACGAGCAGTACTTC	CASSLRGSIYEQYF
TRBV7-9	TRBJ2-3	few	TRBD1	TGTGCCAGCCGACAGGGTAGCACAGATACGCAGTATTTT	CASRQGSTDTQYF
TRBV24-1	TRBJ1-5	-	-	TGTGCCACCAGTGGAGGCAATCAGCCCCAGCATTTT	CATSGGNQPQHF
TRBV7-3	TRBJ2-3	-	TRBD1	TGTGCCAGCAGCGAGACAGGGAGTACAGATACGCAGTATTTT	CASSETGSTDTQYF
TRBV7-8	TRBJ2-6	-	-	TGTGCCAGCAGCTTACAGGGGCTTGGGGCCAACGTCCTGACTTTC	CASSLQGLGANVLTF
TRBV5-4	TRBJ2-1	-	TRBD2	TGTGCCAGCAGCTTTGGACTAGAGGATGAGCAGTTCTTC	CASSFGLEDEQFF
TRBV5-6	TRBJ2-5	-	TRBD2	TGTGCCAGCAGCAATTACGGCGGGGGACGGGAGACCCAGTACTTC	CASSNYGGGRETQYF
TRBV3-1/TRBV3-2	TRBJ2-5	once	-	TGTGCCAGCACGGGGGCGGGGCCAACTCTACTAGCGTGGGAGACCCAGTACTTC	CASTGAGPTLLAWETQYF
TRBV6-5	TRBJ1-5	-	-	TGTGCCAGCGGCCCACAGATCAATCAGCCCCAGCATTTT	CASGPQINQPQHF
TRBV11-2	TRBJ1-1	-	-	TGTGCCAGCAGCTTGGGAGGAATGAACACTGAAGCTTTCTTT	CASSLGGMNTEAFF
TRBV6-5	TRBJ2-7	-	-	TGTGCCAGCAGTTCCACAGTCTCCTACGAGCAGTACTTC	CASSSTVSYEQYF
TRBV4-2	TRBJ2-3	-	TRBD1	TGTGCCAGCAGCCACGGACAGGGGGGGAGTGATACGCAGTATTTT	CASSHGQGGSDTQYF
TRBV11-2	TRBJ1-4	-	-	TGTGCCAGCAGCTTAGGGTCGTACGGAAAACTGTTTTTT	CASSLGSYGKLFF
TRBV6-2/TRBV6-3	TRBJ1-3	-	TRBD1	TGTGCCAGCAGTTACCTCCGACAGGGCTCTGGAAACACCATATATTTT	CASSYLRQGSGNTIYF
TRBV9	TRBJ2-2	once	TRBD1	TGTGCCAGCAATCCGAACAGGGGCTGGACCGGGGAGCTGTTTTTT	CASNPNRGWTGELFF
TRBV28	TRBJ2-1	-	-	TGTGCCAGCAGTTTCCCCGGCGGAGGATCGCAAAGCAGAAGAAGGATCCGCTACAATGAGCAGTTCTTC	CASSFPGGGSQSRRRIRYNEQFF
TRBV10-3	TRBJ1-5	once	TRBD1	TGTGCCATCAGTGAACACAGGGGACCCTATAGCAATCAGCCCCAGCATTTT	CAISEHRGPYSNQPQHF
TRBV11-1	TRBJ2-5	-	TRBD2	TGTGCCAGCAGCCCTGCTGGACTAGCGGGACAAGAGACCCAGTACTTC	CASSPAGLAGQETQYF
TRBV19	TRBJ2-7	-	-	TGTGCCAGCTCTAGGACAGCCTTCTACGAGCAGTACTTC	CASSRTAFYEQYF
TRBV2	TRBJ1-3	-	TRBD1	TGTGCCAGTTTGGGACAGCTTGGAAACACCATATATTTT	CASLGQLGNTIYF
TRBV6-1	TRBJ2-6	few	TRBD2	TGTGCCAGCAGTGAAGGGTTAGCGGGATCCTCTGGGGCCAACGTCCTGACTTTC	CASSEGLAGSSGANVLTF
TRBV27	TRBJ2-2	once	-	TGTGCCAGCAGTTTATCGGCCCGTCGCGGGGAGCTGTTTTTT	CASSLSARRGELFF
TRBV30	TRBJ1-1	once	-	TGTGCCTGGAGCAAGAACACTGAAGCTTTCTTT	CAWSKNTEAFF
TRBV7-2	TRBJ2-1	-	TRBD2	TGTGCCAGCAGCTCCCACCGTAGCGGGGGGGCTACGAAGAATGAGCAGTTCTTC	CASSSHRSGGATKNEQFF
TRBV20-1	TRBJ2-1	-	-	TGCAGTGCTAAACAATACAATGAGCAGTTCTTC	CSAKQYNEQFF
TRBV28	TRBJ2-7	-	-	TGTGCCAGCAACCAGGGGTACGAGCAGTACTTC	CASNQGYEQYF
TRBV4-2	TRBJ2-2	-	-	TGTGCCAGCAGCCAAGGGGGCGGTAACACCGGGGAGCTGTTTTTT	CASSQGGGNTGELFF
TRBV27	TRBJ2-1	-	TRBD2	TGTGCCAGCAGTTTATCGGGGTTTGGCCACCGGACTAGCTTTTACAATGAGCAGTTCTTC	CASSLSGFGHRTSFYNEQFF
TRBV28	TRBJ1-6	-	-	TGTGCCAGCAGTTCAACTGCTTATTCACCCCTCCACTTT	CASSSTAYSPLHF
TRBV19	TRBJ1-5	-	-	TGTGCCAGTAGTATAGATAGTAGGAGTGGGCCCCAGCATTTT	CASSIDSRSGPQHF
TRBV7-3	TRBJ1-5	once	-	TGTGCCAGCAGCCGGACAGCAGATCAGCCCCAGCATTTT	CASSRTADQPQHF
TRBV19	TRBJ1-5	-	-	TGTGCCAGTAGTATAACAAGGCGGCTTTATAGCAATCAGCCCCAGCATTTT	CASSITRRLYSNQPQHF
TRBV5-1	TRBJ1-5	few	TRBD1	TGCGCCAGCAGCCTTGGACAGGCTTATAGCAATCAGCCCCAGCATTTT	CASSLGQAYSNQPQHF
TRBV25-1	TRBJ2-7	-	-	TGTGCCAGCACAGGGTCGGTCGAGCAGTACTTC	CASTGSVEQYF
TRBV11-2	TRBJ2-5	-	-	TGTGCCAGCAGCCCCGGGACATCTCAAGAGACCCAGTACTTC	CASSPGTSQETQYF